This T cell receptor beta chain emerged from a study of cytomegalovirus exposure and HLA in healthy donors (dated by TCRdb to between 2016 and 2019). Study-level background: An earlier analysis of approximately 640 of the donors reported roughly 300 Gb of sequence data and 100 million to 130 million unique TCR beta sequences from 150 million to 200 million T cells. Among a few hundred genotyped donors of the cohort, an average of roughly 240,000 unique TCR beta nucleotide sequences were sequenced per donor, about a sixth of them non-productive. HLA typing covered class I and class II loci at four-digit resolution. The study aimed to test whether cataloging public T cell receptors could reveal signatures of past pathogen exposure. An early release covering roughly 580 HLA-typed donors comprised about 300 gigabases of sequencing data and some 79 million unique TCR sequences. Donor age, sex, ethnicity and CMV serostatus were collected together with the repertoire data. Roughly five DR-DQ haplotypes were handled as single units for association and clustering because linkage in the cohort was strong. Rather than drawing on any new phenotypic data, the later analysis identified candidate immune exposures from TCR beta sequences and the way those sequences occurred across donors. Typing coverage varied by locus: roughly 629-640 donors for A, B, C, DRB1 and DQB1; approximately 500 for DQA1; more than 600 for DPA1; fewer than 480 for DPB1. The study combined high-throughput TCR immunosequencing, statistical association of individual TCRs with disease status, and machine learning to predict cytomegalovirus infection status. Genome-wide SNP genotypes for about three fifths of the roughly 700 donors were used in a later genetic analysis, which treated that subset as a discovery cohort. Among the roughly 400 genotyped donors, approximately 82% belonged to the genetic ancestry cluster associated with self-reported Caucasian donors. A separate validation cohort of 100 to 150 different subjects was used in addition to the roughly 640-subject first cohort. The T cell repertoires of 666 subjects were profiled by immunosequencing and related to cytomegalovirus serostatus. In an earlier analysis of roughly 580 of the donors, high-throughput TCR beta sequencing was used to judge whether each TCR beta V gene segment behaved as functional or pseudogenic. To study patterns of TCR occurrence, a later analysis re-analyzed previously published TCR beta repertoires from 600 to 750 donors and added high-resolution HLA genotyping. Every discovery cohort repertoire had been produced on one sequencing platform.

The cohort was made up of several hundred healthy bone marrow donors. Cohort members were all nominally healthy when sampled, although unrecorded immune exposures were likely present. The donor was CMV seropositive and was included in the group of approximately 300 seropositive cohort members. Each donor provided a peripheral blood sample, and peripheral blood mononuclear cells were used for TCR beta sequencing. The Qiagen DNeasy Blood Extraction Kit was used to extract genomic DNA from the blood cell samples. Library prep was done by the immunoSEQ multiplex PCR assay. A mixture of 60 forward primers for TCR Vbeta segments and 13 reverse primers for TCR Jbeta segments was used in the multiplex PCR. The CDR3 region of rearranged TCR beta genes was amplified from genomic DNA by a multiplex PCR assay. Amplified TCR beta libraries were sequenced as 87-base-pair reads on the Illumina HiSeq System. Concerning the study's data processing: A later analysis counted around 72 million unique TCR beta chains across the approximately 700 repertoires, and some 11 million of these chains were shared by at least two donors. Raw reads were error-corrected and collapsed into unique sequences by a nearest-neighbor algorithm in which closely related sequences were merged to remove PCR and sequencing errors. V, D and J gene segments were assigned by aligning CDR3 sequences to IMGT reference sequences. For a sequence to be retained, at least a six-nucleotide match to both a V gene segment and a J gene segment was required. Rearrangements were classified as productive when the CDR3 lacked stop codons and remained in frame with V and J, and all other rearrangements were classified as non-productive. CDR3 was defined by IMGT convention, running from the second conserved V-encoded cysteine to the conserved J-encoded phenylalanine. In an earlier analysis of 587 of the donors, sequences lacking an unambiguous match to a single V gene segment were excluded. An earlier analysis of roughly 590 of the donors called V segments functional above 56.7% productive rearrangements and segregating when the between-donor standard deviation exceeded 5%. A statistical classification framework was developed to diagnose cytomegalovirus status using the catalog of TCR beta chain sequences. In a later analysis, V and J genes were assigned by comparing TCR nucleotide sequences against IMGT/GENE-DB human TR gene sequences. Using the TCRdist pipeline, a later analysis assigned CDR3 sequences along with most-parsimonious VDJ recombination scenarios. A later analysis defined each TCR beta chain by its CDR3 amino acid sequence plus V-gene family, and excluded reads lacking a unique V-gene family. A later analysis removed several hundred highly shared, low-generation-probability nucleotide sequences to deal with suspected cross-contamination and a sequencing artifact. For each public chain, a later analysis derived a clonal expansion index from normalized ranks of inferred template counts within each repertoire. Generation probabilities in a later analysis came from a VDJ recombination model fitted to out-of-frame rearrangements, and those results were checked against IGoR. A later analysis scored TCR-TCR, TCR-HLA and TCR-CMV co-occurrence with hypergeometric tests, applying a repertoire-size bias correction to TCR pairs. To estimate false discovery rates, a later analysis permuted the HLA or CMV assignments 20 times. In a later analysis, co-occurring TCRs were grouped using DBSCAN, and TCRdist sequence similarity was added for clustering within HLA-allele-positive subsets. Co-occurrence clustering excluded repertoires with fewer than 30,000 or more than 120,000 public chains, plus five with anomalous nucleotide sharing. TCRdb's version of the immuneACCESS table is confined to in-frame rearrangements and falls short of the full clone set. An unresolved V gene accounts for under half of the shortfall where checked; the remainder is of unknown origin. V, J and clone size are those of that table, while D and trimming were read from the DNA. In this sample the table shows 150,000 to 200,000 clones, approximately 82% of which occur a single time. Roughly 8% of the sample comes from the top ten.

Details on this clone: Its antigen remains unidentified. No much larger clone is present one base from it, and per-base qualities are unavailable.

Reading the germline V gene (reference sequence) gives CDR1 PRHDT and CDR2 FYEKMQ. Trimming takes 2 bases from V and 0 bases from J, and the germline ends sit 8 bases apart. The CDR3 covers 15 residues, taking in both the cysteine and the phenylalanine. Just the 45-base CDR3 DNA is kept, in frame starting at base 1. General conclusions and limits of the study: This cohort had only TCR beta chains sequenced, and the lack of alpha or paired-chain data limited which features could be detected. A cluster of highly shared sequence variants was judged likely to be a technical artifact of the sequencing pipeline. Compared with the 666-donor mean, donors in an Asian-associated ancestry cluster had fewer N-insertions in productive TCRs, according to a later genetic analysis. A later analysis reported that several top co-occurrence clusters appeared linked to parvovirus B19, influenza, CMV and Epstein-Barr virus. Assigning TCR associations to individual alleles was difficult when HLA alleles, especially DR and DQ, strongly co-occurred. The classifier was reported to diagnose cytomegalovirus status with high specificity and sensitivity in both the original cohort and the validation cohort. Because counts were too low, seventeen rarely observed V segments, including chromosome 9 orphons, were left out of the earlier analysis of some 640 of the donors. Broadly in line with IMGT annotations, most TCR beta V segments showed up in productive rearrangements about 90% or about 30% of the time in an earlier analysis of 587 of the donors. Because HLA typing was unavailable for some donors at each locus, only the typed subset was used in association tests. For the cohort, immune exposure information was limited to CMV serostatus. In the study, about 150 TCR beta chains were listed as associated with cytomegalovirus. Presence/absence analyses assumed roughly uniform sequencing depth across donors, an assumption that may not hold. Linkage disequilibrium might explain the correlated functional status among segregating V segments, but an unknown experimental factor could not be ruled out. The 87-base-pair reads could not distinguish some IMGT-functional V segments, including TRBV6-2 and TRBV6-3, so those segments were excluded. A further reported finding was that TCR beta sequences accurately predicted the HLA-A and HLA-B alleles for most subjects in the first cohort. According to a later analysis, most CMV-associated TCR beta chains appeared to be HLA-restricted, and the HLA associations seemed to be driven largely by CMV exposure. In a later analysis, TCR association rates were found to vary across HLA loci, with the most associated TCRs seen for DRB1 alleles and the fewest for HLA-C alleles. According to the authors, the approach could potentially be generalized to other disease states and immunological phenotypes. In vitro tests confirmed that three of the cytomegalovirus-associated TCR beta chains recognize cytomegalovirus antigens. At a false discovery rate of 0.05, a later analysis linked around 17,000 TCR beta sequences to specific HLA alleles. In a later analysis, HLA-associated TCR beta chains showed more clonal expansion and lower generation probabilities than non-associated chains that were equally common. Across donors, most TCR sequences were observed very rarely, whereas some public TCRs were present in many individuals. An association between a missense DCLRE1C variant and V-gene and J-gene trimming of TCR beta chains was found in a later genetic analysis and replicated in an independent cohort.

The sequencing sample was made of PBMCs. This receptor was obtained from a woman in her thirties or forties in good health and CMV-seropositive. The rearranged chain carries TRBV13 and TRBJ1-3; a tentative D call is TRBD1 (5 bases match). The DNA is as follows: TGTGCCAGCAGCTTACGGACAACCTCTGGAAACACCATATATTTT. Its translation is CASSLRTTSGNTIYF.